This T cell receptor beta chain was obtained from a study of blood T cells in healthy people across ages. Study overall: Template switching picked up about one barcoded beta molecule for each two T cells.

The CDR3 consists of 16 residues. CDR1 ENHRY and CDR2 SYGVKD come from the germline V gene. V gave up 11 bases and J gave up 0 bases; unmatched junction bases: 12. General study findings and limits: Estimated diversity across one million T cells was deemed an underestimate.

Then a second PCR, running roughly 7 to 11 cycles, was carried out with a sample-barcoded 5' primer and a J-beta primer mix. Every cDNA was tagged by a template-switch adaptor with 12 random nucleotides. TCRdb processed the 5' RACE reads anew with MiXCR; each CDR3 protein has one entry. The table shows 910,000 or so distinct CDR3 sequences, with roughly 51% occurring only once. Points on this clonotype: Its specificity is unknown.

The material sequenced was blood. This chain uses TRBV10-3 with TRBJ1-2, with 10 positions matching TRBD1. This TCR derives from an older woman in good health. The CDR3 reads CAVERQGAGSNYGYTF. The CDR3 DNA follows: TGTGCCGTAGAAAGACAGGGGGCTGGTTCTAACTATGGCTACACCTTC.